One sample yielded the 13 T cell receptor beta chains listed below, sequenced in a study of shared clonotypes between healthy human individuals. Produced via immunoSEQ multiplex PCR; TCRdb's table is partial and in-frame only. In the table there are roughly 1,500,000 clones, about 98% of which are singletons. The sequenced sample was naive CD4+ T cells sorted from blood. The subset denotes: CD45RA+ positively selected. The source is a young man in good health.

This clone came up once. The chain has TRBV9 and TRBJ2-5; the D gene is possibly TRBD2 (6 bases). V was trimmed by 0 bases and J by 0 bases, leaving 9 bases between them. Germline-derived CDR1 and CDR2 are SGDLS and YYNGEE. The CDR3 has 15 amino acids. The CDR3 loop reads CASSVVGDYQETQYF. CDR3 sequence (DNA): TGTGCCAGCAGCGTAGTCGGGGACTACCAAGAGACCCAGTACTTC.

The chain combines TRBV7-2 with TRBJ1-1; no clear D gene. This CDR3 spans 14 amino acids. V shed 8 bases and J shed 0 bases, with 13 bases lying between them. Germline V gene data show CDR1 as SGHTA and CDR2 as FQGNSA. The CDR3 nucleotides read TGTGCCAGCCAAGCTGGAAGCTTGAACACTGAAGCTTTCTTT. Protein product: CASQAGSLNTEAFF. The full variable domain, its missing parts supplied by reference TRBV7-2 and TRBJ1-1, is GAGVSQSPSNKVTEKGKDVELRCDPISGHTALYWYRQSLGQGLEFLIYFQGNSAPDKSGLPSDRFSAERTGGSVSTLTIQRTQQEDSAVYLCASQAGSLNTEAFFGQGTRLTVV.

V is TRBV27 and J is TRBJ1-2, with 8 bases lining up with TRBD1. J was trimmed by 6 bases and V by 4 bases; bases with no gene match: 10. CDR3 length equals 15 residues. In germline, CDR1 is MNHEY, CDR2 SMNVEV (reference sequence). This CDR3 reads CASSSRTGREHGYTF. The CDR3, as DNA: TGTGCCAGCAGTTCCCGGACAGGGAGGGAACATGGCTACACCTTC.

Comment on this clone: Other DNA sequences of this sample code for an identical CDR3. The chain carries TRBV7-9 and TRBJ1-2; D is undetermined. The CDR3 consists of 13 residues. Germline values: CDR1 SEHNR, CDR2 FQNEAQ (reference sequence). Trimming pared 1 base from V and 4 bases from J, leaving 7 bases between. In DNA, the CDR3 is TGTGCCAGCAGCTTAGGTTCAGTCTATGGCTACACCTTC. It translates to CASSLGSVYGYTF. Complete variable domain (other parts from reference TRBV7-9 and TRBJ1-2): DTGVSQNPRHKITKRGQNVTFRCDPISEHNRLYWYRQTLGQGPEFLTYFQNEAQLEKSRLLSDRFSAERPKGSFSTLEIQRTEQGDSAMYLCASSLGSVYGYTFGSGTRLTVV.

The rearrangement uses TRBV18 and TRBJ2-7, with D possibly being TRBD2 (5 bases). V gave up 4 bases and J gave up 5 bases, with 6 bases separating them. Germline V CDR1 and CDR2: KGHSH, LQKENI. This CDR3 is 11 amino acids long. The CDR3 sequence: CASSLEDEQYF. The CDR3, as DNA: TGTGCCAGCTCACTGGAGGACGAGCAGTACTTC.

V is TRBV28 and J is TRBJ2-1; D might be TRBD1 (6 bases). CDR3 length equals 15 residues. Germline V gene lookup returns CDR1 MDHEN and CDR2 SYDVKM. V shed 2 bases and J shed 3 bases, with 11 bases lying between them. CDR3 coding DNA: TGTGCCAGCAGTTTAAGTGGACAGTACTACAATGAGCAGTTCTTC. Amino acids: CASSLSGQYYNEQFF.

The V gene is TRBV5-1, the J gene TRBJ2-1; TRBD2 matches 8 bases. In germline, CDR1 is SGHRS, CDR2 YFSETQ. This CDR3 is 14 amino acids long. V dropped 0 bases and J dropped 9; count of bases not matched to a gene: 5. In nucleotides, the CDR3 is TGCGCCAGCAGCTTGGGGAGACTAGCGATTGAGCAGTTCTTC. Its translation: CASSLGRLAIEQFF.

A note on this clone: Distinct nucleotide sequences in the sample also encode this CDR3. The chain has TRBV5-5 and TRBJ2-7; D is ambiguous. The CDR3 length is 14 residues. Per germline, CDR1 SGHKS and CDR2 YYEKEE (reference sequence). V was cut by 0 bases and J by 2 bases, with 9 bases left in between. The CDR3: CASSLGPGAYEQYF. The CDR3 nucleotides read TGTGCCAGCAGCTTGGGCCCGGGCGCCTACGAGCAGTACTTC.

This rearrangement joins TRBV9 to TRBJ2-3; no reliable D call. Trimming cost V 3 bases and J 0 bases, with 5 bases left between them. The CDR3 extends over 13 amino acids. Germline V lookup: CDR1 SGDLS, CDR2 YYNGEE. The CDR3 loop reads CASSAPSTDTQYF. CDR3 DNA sequence: TGTGCCAGCAGCGCCCCTAGCACAGATACGCAGTATTTT.

This rearrangement joins TRBV29-1 to TRBJ1-2; D is unresolved. Trimming took 1 base from V and 1 from J, leaving 4 bases between them. This CDR3 comprises 12 residues. CDR1 and CDR2 (germline): SQVTM, ANQGSEA. CDR3 region: CSVEGINYGYTF. CDR3 DNA sequence: TGCAGCGTTGAAGGGATTAACTATGGCTACACCTTC.

This chain uses TRBV5-1 with TRBJ2-1; 8 bases match TRBD2. The germline gives CDR1 SGHRS, CDR2 YFSETQ. There are 16 residues in the CDR3. V lost 5 bases, J lost 8 bases, and 15 bases stayed unmatched. The CDR3 region has the DNA TGCGCCAGCAGTCTAGTCCCTGATAGCGGGATCTATGAGCAGTTCTTC. It codes for CASSLVPDSGIYEQFF. Based on the CDR3 plus reference TRBV5-1 and TRBJ2-1, the full variable domain is KAGVTQTPRYLIKTRGQQVTLSCSPISGHRSVSWYQQTPGQGLQFLFEYFSETQRNKGNFPGRFSGRQFSNSRSEMNVSTLELGDSALYLCASSLVPDSGIYEQFFGPGTRLTVL.

The chain couples TRBV7-6 to TRBJ2-3, with TRBD2 identical over 8 bases. This CDR3 has 16 amino acids. Germline loops: CDR1 SGHVS, CDR2 FNYEAQ. The V gene end was trimmed by 5 bases and the J gene end by 0 bases; junction bases not matched to a gene: 7. The CDR3 region has the DNA TGTGCCAGCAGCAACAGACTAGCGAGTAGCACAGATACGCAGTATTTT. It codes for CASSNRLASSTDTQYF.

This chain uses TRBV7-2 with TRBJ2-1; 7 positions match TRBD1. CDR1 SGHTA and CDR2 FQGNSA come from the germline V gene. The CDR3 sequence is 13 residues long. J gave up 7 bases and V 8 bases, and 8 bases lay outside the gene matches. DNA of the CDR3: TGTGCCAGCCTAGGGGTCAGGGGGAATGAGCAGTTCTTC. Translated, it gives CASLGVRGNEQFF.